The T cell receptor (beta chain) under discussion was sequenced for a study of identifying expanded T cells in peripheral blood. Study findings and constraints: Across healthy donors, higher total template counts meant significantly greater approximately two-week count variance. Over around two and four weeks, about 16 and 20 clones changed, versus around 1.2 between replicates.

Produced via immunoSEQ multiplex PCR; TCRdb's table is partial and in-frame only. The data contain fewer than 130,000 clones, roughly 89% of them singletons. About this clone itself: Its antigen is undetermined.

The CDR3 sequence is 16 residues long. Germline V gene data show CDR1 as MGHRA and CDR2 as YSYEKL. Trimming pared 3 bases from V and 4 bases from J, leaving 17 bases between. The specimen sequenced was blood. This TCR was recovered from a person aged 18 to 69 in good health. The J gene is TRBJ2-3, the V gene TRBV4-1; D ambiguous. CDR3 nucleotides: TGCGCCAGCAGCCAGGGCCTGGACCAGTTGTCAGATACGCAGTATTTT. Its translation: CASSQGLDQLSDTQYF.